The text below deals with one T cell receptor beta chain. How the authors handled the data: Counts of nucleated cells, estimated from reference gene primer amplification, were obtained. TCRdb's copy holds only in-frame clones and misses some; the assay was immunoSEQ multiplex PCR. V, J and clone size are those of that table, while D and trimming were read from the DNA. The sample includes 150,000 to 200,000 clones, over 75% of them seen just once. The data originate from a study of blood T cell repertoires in COVID-19. For the study at large: Sites across the United States, Italy and Spain contributed samples from acute and convalescent COVID-19. PBMCs, B-cell-depleted T cells, or T cells provided the cDNA or gDNA that made up the material.

The sample consisted of peripheral blood. The receptor was isolated from a middle-aged man with active or convalescent COVID-19.

In DNA form, the CDR3 reads TGTGCCAGCTCACCACGGGCTATGGGGGGACCAGCTGAAGCTTTCTTT. The encoded protein is CASSPRAMGGPAEAFF. The chain links TRBV18 to TRBJ1-1; D might be TRBD1 (5 bases). Per the germline V gene, CDR1 is KGHSH and CDR2 is LQKENI. V was trimmed by 1 base and J by 6 bases, leaving 18 bases between them. This CDR3 region has 16 residues.